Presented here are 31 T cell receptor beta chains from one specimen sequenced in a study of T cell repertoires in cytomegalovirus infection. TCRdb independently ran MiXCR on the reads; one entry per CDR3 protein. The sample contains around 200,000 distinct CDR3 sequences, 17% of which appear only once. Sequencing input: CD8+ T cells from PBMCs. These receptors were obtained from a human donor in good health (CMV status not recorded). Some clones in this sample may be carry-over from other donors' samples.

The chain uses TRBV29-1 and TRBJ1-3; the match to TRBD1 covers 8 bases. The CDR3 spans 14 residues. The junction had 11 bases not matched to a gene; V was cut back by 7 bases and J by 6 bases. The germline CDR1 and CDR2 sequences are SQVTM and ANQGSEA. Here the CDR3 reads CSAADRGRPNTIYF. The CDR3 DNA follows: TGCAGCGCCGCTGACAGGGGCCGCCCAAACACCATATATTTT.

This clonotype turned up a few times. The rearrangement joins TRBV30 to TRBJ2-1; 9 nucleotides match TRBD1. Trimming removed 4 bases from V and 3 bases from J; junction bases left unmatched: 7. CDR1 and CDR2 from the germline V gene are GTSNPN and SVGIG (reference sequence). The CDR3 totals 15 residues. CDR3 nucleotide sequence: TGTGCCTGGATAACGGGACAGGGTTACTACAATGAGCAGTTCTTC. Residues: CAWITGQGYYNEQFF.

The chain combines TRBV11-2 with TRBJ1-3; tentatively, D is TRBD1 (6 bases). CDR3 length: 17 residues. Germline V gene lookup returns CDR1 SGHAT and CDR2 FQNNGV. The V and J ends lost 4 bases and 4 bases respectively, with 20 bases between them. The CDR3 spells CASSYRTDQVFGNTIYF. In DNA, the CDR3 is TGTGCCAGCAGCTACCGGACAGATCAGGTCTTCGGAAACACCATATATTTT.

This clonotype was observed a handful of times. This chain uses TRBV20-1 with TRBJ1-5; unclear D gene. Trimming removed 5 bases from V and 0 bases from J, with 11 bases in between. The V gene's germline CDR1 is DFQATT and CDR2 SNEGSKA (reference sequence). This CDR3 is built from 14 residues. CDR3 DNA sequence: TGCAGTGCTTCTGACGAATATAGCAATCAGCCCCAGCATTTT. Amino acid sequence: CSASDEYSNQPQHF.

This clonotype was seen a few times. CDR3 DNA: TGTGCCAGCAGTTCCGAGGACAGACTCTATGGCTACACCTTC. Its protein product is CASSSEDRLYGYTF. This sequence joins TRBV6-2 or TRBV6-3 and TRBJ1-2, with D tentatively TRBD1 (6 bases). The CDR3 loop spans 14 amino acids. Per the germline V gene, CDR1 is MNHEY and CDR2 is SVGEGT. Trimming removed 4 bases from V and 4 bases from J, with 13 bases in between.

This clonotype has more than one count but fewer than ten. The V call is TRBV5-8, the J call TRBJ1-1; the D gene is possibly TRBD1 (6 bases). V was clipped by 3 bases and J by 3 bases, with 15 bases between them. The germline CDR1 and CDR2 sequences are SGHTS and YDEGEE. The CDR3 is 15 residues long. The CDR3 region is CASSSIQGWDTEAFF. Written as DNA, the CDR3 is TGTGCCAGCAGCTCGATCCAGGGGTGGGACACTGAAGCTTTCTTT.

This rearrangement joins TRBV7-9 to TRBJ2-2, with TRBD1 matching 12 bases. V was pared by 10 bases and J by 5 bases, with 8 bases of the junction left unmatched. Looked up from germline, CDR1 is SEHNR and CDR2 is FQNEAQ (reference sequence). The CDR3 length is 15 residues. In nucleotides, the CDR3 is TGTGCCATGTTCAGGGGACAGGGGGCAACCGGGGAGCTGTTTTTT. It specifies CAMFRGQGATGELFF.

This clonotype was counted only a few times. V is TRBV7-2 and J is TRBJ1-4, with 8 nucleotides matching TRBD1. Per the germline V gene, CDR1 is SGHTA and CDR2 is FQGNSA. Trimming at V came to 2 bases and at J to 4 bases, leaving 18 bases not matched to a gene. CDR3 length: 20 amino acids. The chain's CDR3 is CASSLIGQGWEKGNNEKLFF. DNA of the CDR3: TGTGCCAGCAGCTTAATCGGACAGGGTTGGGAGAAAGGGAATAATGAAAAACTGTTTTTT.

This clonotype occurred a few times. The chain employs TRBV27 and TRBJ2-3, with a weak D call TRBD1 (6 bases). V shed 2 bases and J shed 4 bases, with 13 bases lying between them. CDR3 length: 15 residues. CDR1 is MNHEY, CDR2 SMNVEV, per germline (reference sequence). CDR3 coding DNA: TGTGCCAGCAGTTTAGCCAGGGGAAGCGCAGATACGCAGTATTTT. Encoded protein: CASSLARGSADTQYF.

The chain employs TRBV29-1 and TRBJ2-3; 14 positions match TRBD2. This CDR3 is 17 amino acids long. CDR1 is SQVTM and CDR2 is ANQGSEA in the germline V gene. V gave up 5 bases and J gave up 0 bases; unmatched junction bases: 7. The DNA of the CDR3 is TGCAGCGTTTACCTCGGACTAGCGGGGGGAAGCACAGATACGCAGTATTTT. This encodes CSVYLGLAGGSTDTQYF.

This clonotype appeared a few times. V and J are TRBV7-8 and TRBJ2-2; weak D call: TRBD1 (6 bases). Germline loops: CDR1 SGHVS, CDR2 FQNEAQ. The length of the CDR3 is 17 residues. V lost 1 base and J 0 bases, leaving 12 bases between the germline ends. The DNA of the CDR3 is TGTGCCAGCAGCTTAGGGGGGCGGTCTCCGAACACCGGGGAGCTGTTTTTT. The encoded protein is CASSLGGRSPNTGELFF.

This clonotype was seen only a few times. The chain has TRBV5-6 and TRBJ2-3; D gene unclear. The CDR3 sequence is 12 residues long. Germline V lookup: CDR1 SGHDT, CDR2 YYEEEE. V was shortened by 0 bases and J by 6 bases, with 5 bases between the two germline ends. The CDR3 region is CASSLEVDTQYF. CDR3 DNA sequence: TGTGCCAGCAGCTTGGAGGTGGATACGCAGTATTTT.

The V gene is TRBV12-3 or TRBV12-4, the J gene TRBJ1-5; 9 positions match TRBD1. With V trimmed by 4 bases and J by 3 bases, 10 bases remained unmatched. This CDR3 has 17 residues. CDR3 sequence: CASSSITGTGYNQPQHF. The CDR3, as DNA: TGTGCCAGCAGTTCCATCACCGGGACAGGGTACAATCAGCCCCAGCATTTT.

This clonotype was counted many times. The DNA of the CDR3 is TGTGCCAGCAGCTCGAGTCCTAGCGGGGGGGCCGTGAACACCGGGGAGCTGTTTTTT. It codes for CASSSSPSGGAVNTGELFF. The chain links TRBV7-9 to TRBJ2-2, with 12 nucleotides matching TRBD2. The CDR3 consists of 19 residues. V dropped 4 bases and J dropped 1; count of bases not matched to a gene: 10. Germline CDR1 SEHNR, CDR2 FQNEAQ (reference sequence).

CDR3 protein: CATERGNGELFF. Here the CDR3 DNA reads TGTGCCACTGAGCGGGGGAACGGGGAGCTGTTTTTT. The chain combines TRBV19 with TRBJ2-2; TRBD2 matches at 8 bases. CDR3 length equals 12 residues. Germline V gene data show CDR1 as LNHDA and CDR2 as SQIVND (reference sequence). V was clipped by 10 bases and J by 7 bases; unmatched bases: 5.

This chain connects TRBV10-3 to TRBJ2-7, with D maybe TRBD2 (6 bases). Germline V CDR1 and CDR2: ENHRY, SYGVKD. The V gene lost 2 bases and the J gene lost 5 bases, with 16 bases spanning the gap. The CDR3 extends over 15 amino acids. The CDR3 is CAISERWGESNEQYF. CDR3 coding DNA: TGTGCCATCAGTGAGCGGTGGGGGGAATCTAACGAGCAGTACTTC.

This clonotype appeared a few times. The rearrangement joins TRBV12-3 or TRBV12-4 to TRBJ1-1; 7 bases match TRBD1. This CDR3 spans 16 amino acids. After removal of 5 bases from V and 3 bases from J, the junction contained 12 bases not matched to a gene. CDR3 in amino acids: CASSAQETGRDTEAFF. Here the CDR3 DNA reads TGTGCCAGCAGTGCACAAGAGACAGGGAGAGACACTGAAGCTTTCTTT.

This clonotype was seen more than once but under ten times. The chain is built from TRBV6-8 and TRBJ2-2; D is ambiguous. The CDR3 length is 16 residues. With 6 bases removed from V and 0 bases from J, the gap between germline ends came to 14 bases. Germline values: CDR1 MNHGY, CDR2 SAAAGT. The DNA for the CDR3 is TGTGCCAGCAGCTTACTCGTACTTGCGAACACCGGGGAGCTGTTTTTT. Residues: CASSLLVLANTGELFF.

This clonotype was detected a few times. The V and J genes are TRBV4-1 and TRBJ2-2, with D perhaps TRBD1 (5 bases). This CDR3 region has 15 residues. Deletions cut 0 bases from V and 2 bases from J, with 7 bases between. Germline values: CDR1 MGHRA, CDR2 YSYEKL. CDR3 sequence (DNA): TGCGCCAGCAGCCAAGATCAGGGAAACACCGGGGAGCTGTTTTTT. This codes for CASSQDQGNTGELFF.

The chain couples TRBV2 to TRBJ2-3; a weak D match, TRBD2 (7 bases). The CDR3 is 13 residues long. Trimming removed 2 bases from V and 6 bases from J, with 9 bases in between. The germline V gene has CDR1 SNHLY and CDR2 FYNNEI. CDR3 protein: CASSEKGGDTQYF. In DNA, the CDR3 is TGTGCCAGCAGTGAAAAGGGGGGGGATACGCAGTATTTT.

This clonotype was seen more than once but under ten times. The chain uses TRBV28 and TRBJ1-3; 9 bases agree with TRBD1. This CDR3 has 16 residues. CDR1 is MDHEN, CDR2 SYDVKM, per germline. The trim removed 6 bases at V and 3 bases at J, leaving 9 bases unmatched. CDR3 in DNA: TGTGCCAGCAGCCCGCCGGGACAGGGATTTGGAAACACCATATATTTT. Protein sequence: CASSPPGQGFGNTIYF.

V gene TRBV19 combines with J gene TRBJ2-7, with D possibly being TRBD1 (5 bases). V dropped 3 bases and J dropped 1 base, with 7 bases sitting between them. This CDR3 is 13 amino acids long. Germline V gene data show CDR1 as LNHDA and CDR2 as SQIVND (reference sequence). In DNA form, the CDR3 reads TGTGCCAGTAGTATTGACAGTTCCTACGAGCAGTACTTC. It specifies CASSIDSSYEQYF. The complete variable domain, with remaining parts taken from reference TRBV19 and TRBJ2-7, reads DGGITQSPKYLFRKEGQNVTLSCEQNLNHDAMYWYRQDPGQGLRLIYYSQIVNDFQKGDIAEGYSVSREKKESFPLTVTSAQKNPTAFYLCASSIDSSYEQYFGPGTRLTVT.

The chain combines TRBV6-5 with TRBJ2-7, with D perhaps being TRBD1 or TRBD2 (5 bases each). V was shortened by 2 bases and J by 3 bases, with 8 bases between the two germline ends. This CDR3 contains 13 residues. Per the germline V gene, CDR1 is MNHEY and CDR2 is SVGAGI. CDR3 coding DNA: TGTGCCAGCAGTTACACGGGGCTCTACGAGCAGTACTTC. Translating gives CASSYTGLYEQYF.

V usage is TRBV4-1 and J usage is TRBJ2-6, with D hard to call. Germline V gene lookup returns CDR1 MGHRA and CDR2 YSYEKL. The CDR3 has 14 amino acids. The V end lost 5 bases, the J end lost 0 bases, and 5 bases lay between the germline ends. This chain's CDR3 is CASSFISGANVLTF. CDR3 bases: TGCGCCAGCAGCTTCATCTCTGGGGCCAACGTCCTGACTTTC.

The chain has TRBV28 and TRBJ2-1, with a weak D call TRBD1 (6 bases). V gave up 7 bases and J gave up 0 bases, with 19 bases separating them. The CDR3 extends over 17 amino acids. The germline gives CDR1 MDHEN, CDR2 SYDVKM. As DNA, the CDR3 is TGTGCCAGCACCCGAAGGATAGGGGGACGCTCCTACAATGAGCAGTTCTTC. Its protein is CASTRRIGGRSYNEQFF.

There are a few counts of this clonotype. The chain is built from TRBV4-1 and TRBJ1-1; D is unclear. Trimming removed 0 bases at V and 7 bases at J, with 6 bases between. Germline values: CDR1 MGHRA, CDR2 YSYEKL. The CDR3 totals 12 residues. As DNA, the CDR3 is TGCGCCAGCAGCCAAGATAGCGGTGAAGCTTTCTTT. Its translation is CASSQDSGEAFF.

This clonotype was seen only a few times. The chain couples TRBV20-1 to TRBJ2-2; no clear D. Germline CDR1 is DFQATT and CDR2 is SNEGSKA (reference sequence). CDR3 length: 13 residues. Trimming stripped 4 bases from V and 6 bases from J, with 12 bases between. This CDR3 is CSAKERKAGELFF. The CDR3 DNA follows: TGCAGTGCTAAAGAGAGGAAAGCCGGGGAGCTGTTTTTT.

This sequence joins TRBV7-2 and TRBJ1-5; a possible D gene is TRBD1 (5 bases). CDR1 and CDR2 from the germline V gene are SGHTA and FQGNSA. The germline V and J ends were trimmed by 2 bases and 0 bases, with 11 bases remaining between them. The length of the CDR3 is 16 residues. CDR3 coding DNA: TGTGCCAGCAGCTTAATGGGGGAATATAGCAATCAGCCCCAGCATTTT. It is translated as CASSLMGEYSNQPQHF.

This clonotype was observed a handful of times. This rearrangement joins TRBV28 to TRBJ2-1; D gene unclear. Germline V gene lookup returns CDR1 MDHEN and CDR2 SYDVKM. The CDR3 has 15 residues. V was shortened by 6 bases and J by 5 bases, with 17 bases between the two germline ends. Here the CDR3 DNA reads TGTGCCAGCAGCCCGACACCCGATGGAAACAATGAGCAGTTCTTC. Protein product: CASSPTPDGNNEQFF. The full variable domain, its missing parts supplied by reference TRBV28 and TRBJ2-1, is DVKVTQSSRYLVKRTGEKVFLECVQDMDHENMFWYRQDPGLGLRLIYFSYDVKMKEKGDIPEGYSVSREKKERFSLILESASTNQTSMYLCASSPTPDGNNEQFFGPGTRLTVL.

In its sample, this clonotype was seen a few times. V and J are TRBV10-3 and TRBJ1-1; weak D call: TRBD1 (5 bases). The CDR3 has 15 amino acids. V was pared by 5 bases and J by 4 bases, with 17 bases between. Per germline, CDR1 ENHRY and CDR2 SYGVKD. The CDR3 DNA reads TGTGCCATCAGTCCTCTCCATGGGGACCGCACTGAAGCTTTCTTT. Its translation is CAISPLHGDRTEAFF.

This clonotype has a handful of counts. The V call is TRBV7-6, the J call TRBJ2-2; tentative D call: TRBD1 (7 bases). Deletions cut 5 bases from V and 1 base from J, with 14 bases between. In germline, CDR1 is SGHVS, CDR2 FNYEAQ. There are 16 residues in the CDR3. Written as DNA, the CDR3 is TGTGCCAGCAGCCCATACAGGGGAGGGAACACCGGGGAGCTGTTTTTT. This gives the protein CASSPYRGGNTGELFF.